This paragraph covers one TCR beta chain sequence. The antigen remains undetermined. Here immunoSEQ multiplex PCR was the method, and the copy in TCRdb shows in-frame clones only, minus some. The sample has around 66,000 clones, about four fifths seen once. The source of the sample is a study of T cell responses to AZD1222 COVID-19 vaccine. Notes on the study in general: CD4 TCRs associated with vaccination spanned spike, dominating at 160-218 and 743-854. Clonal diversity may have been underestimated in mostly white British donors.

The germline V gene encodes CDR1 SGHTA and CDR2 FQGNSA. The CDR3 totals 13 residues. The V and J ends lost 3 bases and 0 bases respectively, with 3 bases between them. This receptor was taken from an adult in good health. This chain uses TRBV7-2 with TRBJ1-5; the D is unclear. Sequenced material: peripheral blood, taken on day 0 of MenACWY control vaccination. In DNA form, the CDR3 reads TGTGCCAGCAGCTTCGGTAGCAATCAGCCCCAGCATTTT. It translates to CASSFGSNQPQHF.